A single sample is the source of the 32 T cell receptor beta chains below, sequenced in a study of blood T cell repertoires in COVID-19. Generated by immunoSEQ multiplex PCR, the TCRdb table keeps only in-frame clones and is missing some. In the table there are around 100,000 clones, more than 85% of which are singletons. Material for sequencing was peripheral blood. The receptors derive from a human donor in a cohort sampled during active COVID-19.

This clone was counted between two and nine times. V is TRBV7-9 and J is TRBJ2-7; 12 positions match TRBD2. CDR1 is SEHNR and CDR2 is FQNEAQ in the germline V gene (reference sequence). This CDR3 comprises 15 residues. V shed 4 bases, J shed 5 bases, and the junction held 6 bases outside the gene matches. CDR3 in amino acids: CASSSSSGGVDEQYF. The DNA of the CDR3 is TGTGCCAGCAGCTCGTCTAGCGGGGGGGTGGACGAGCAGTACTTC.

The chain carries TRBV5-1 and TRBJ2-7; TRBD1 might be the D (5 bases). This CDR3 region has 13 residues. Germline assignment: CDR1 SGHRS and CDR2 YFSETQ. Trimming took 0 bases from V and 1 from J, leaving 5 bases between them. CDR3 in amino acids: CASSLDRSYEQYF. The CDR3 nucleotides read TGCGCCAGCAGCTTGGACAGGTCCTACGAGCAGTACTTC.

V is TRBV20-1 and J is TRBJ1-2; D is unresolved. This CDR3 region has 11 residues. Trimming cost V 1 base and J 5 bases, with 5 bases left between them. Germline values: CDR1 DFQATT, CDR2 SNEGSKA (reference sequence). The CDR3 nucleotides are TGCAGTGCTAGAGTGGAGTATGGCTACACCTTC. It codes for CSARVEYGYTF.

The chain joins TRBV4-1 to TRBJ2-3; the D gene is possibly TRBD1 (6 bases). Germline-derived CDR1 and CDR2 are MGHRA and YSYEKL. The CDR3 totals 13 residues. The V gene lost 3 bases and the J gene lost 6 bases, with 10 bases spanning the gap. For the CDR3, the DNA is TGCGCCAGCAGCCAGGACAGTTCGGATACGCAGTATTTT. As protein: CASSQDSSDTQYF.

This clone has just a few counts. The V call is TRBV6-5, the J call TRBJ2-1; 11 bases align to TRBD1. The CDR3 runs 16 residues. The ends lost 4 bases at V and 8 bases at J; junction bases unmatched: 10. CDR1 and CDR2 (germline): MNHEY, SVGAGI. This CDR3 reads CASSLPVGQGAYEQFF. In DNA, the CDR3 is TGTGCCAGCAGTTTACCCGTTGGACAGGGGGCATATGAGCAGTTCTTC.

This clone was seen a single time. The CDR3 DNA follows: TGTGCCAGTAGTACCTCCTATGAGCAGTTCTTC. This encodes CASSTSYEQFF. The rearrangement uses TRBV19 and TRBJ2-1; D is undetermined. From germline, CDR1 is LNHDA and CDR2 SQIVND (reference sequence). CDR3 size: 11 residues. V lost 4 bases and J 8 bases, leaving 6 bases between the germline ends.

The chain employs TRBV24-1 and TRBJ2-1; 14 bases agree with TRBD2. Per the germline V gene, CDR1 is KGHDR and CDR2 is SFDVKD. V lost 9 bases and J lost 0; bases outside the gene matches: 0. CDR3 length: 15 residues. DNA of the CDR3: TGTGCCACCGGGACTAGCGGGAGCTCCTACAATGAGCAGTTCTTC. Its protein product is CATGTSGSSYNEQFF.

This clone showed up just once. The rearrangement uses TRBV7-8 and TRBJ1-1; D gene ambiguous. CDR3 length: 14 amino acids. Per germline, CDR1 SGHVS and CDR2 FQNEAQ. V was pared by 2 bases and J by 4 bases, with 11 bases between. CDR3: CASSLRAGTTEAFF. Here the CDR3 DNA reads TGTGCCAGCAGCTTACGGGCGGGCACCACTGAAGCTTTCTTT.

This chain joins TRBV7-3 and TRBJ1-1; D remains ambiguous. Trimming took off 3 bases at V and 4 bases at J, with 9 bases between the two ends. CDR3 length: 13 amino acids. Germline V gene lookup returns CDR1 SGHTA and CDR2 FQGTGA. CDR3 region: CASSFSGPTEAFF. The CDR3 nucleotides read TGTGCCAGCAGCTTTAGCGGCCCCACTGAAGCTTTCTTT.

The chain joins TRBV28 to TRBJ1-1, with D tentatively TRBD1 (5 bases). V was trimmed by 2 bases and J by 6 bases, leaving 16 bases between them. The CDR3 is 15 residues long. Looked up from germline, CDR1 is MDHEN and CDR2 is SYDVKM. The CDR3 nucleotides are TGTGCCAGCAGTTTAAAATACAGGTGGAATCCTGAAGCTTTCTTT. This codes for CASSLKYRWNPEAFF. The full variable domain, rest sourced from reference TRBV28 and TRBJ1-1, is DVKVTQSSRYLVKRTGEKVFLECVQDMDHENMFWYRQDPGLGLRLIYFSYDVKMKEKGDIPEGYSVSREKKERFSLILESASTNQTSMYLCASSLKYRWNPEAFFGQGTRLTVV.

This rearrangement joins TRBV5-6 to TRBJ2-1; TRBD1 might be the D (6 bases). With 7 bases removed from V and 6 bases from J, the gap between germline ends came to 23 bases. The germline V gene has CDR1 SGHDT and CDR2 YYEEEE. The CDR3 is made up of 16 amino acids. The CDR3 nucleotides are TGTGCCAGCGGACCCCGGACAGCTAGCTACGGCAATGAGCAGTTCTTC. Protein: CASGPRTASYGNEQFF.

The rearrangement joins TRBV5-1 to TRBJ1-3, with D unclear. Trimming pared 4 bases from V and 0 bases from J, leaving 17 bases between. CDR1 SGHRS and CDR2 YFSETQ come from the germline V gene. The length of the CDR3 is 17 residues. This CDR3 reads CASSPEGQAISGNTIYF. In DNA form, the CDR3 reads TGCGCCAGCAGCCCAGAGGGCCAGGCCATCTCTGGAAACACCATATATTTT. Full variable domain (missing parts from reference TRBV5-1 and TRBJ1-3): KAGVTQTPRYLIKTRGQQVTLSCSPISGHRSVSWYQQTPGQGLQFLFEYFSETQRNKGNFPGRFSGRQFSNSRSEMNVSTLELGDSALYLCASSPEGQAISGNTIYFGEGSWLTVV.

This clone was seen a single time. The V and J genes are TRBV28 and TRBJ2-7, with a possible D match to TRBD1 (5 bases). Germline V lookup: CDR1 MDHEN, CDR2 SYDVKM. CDR3 size: 16 residues. Trimming pared 2 bases from V and 0 bases from J, leaving 14 bases between. CDR3 nucleotides: TGTGCCAGCAGTTTAAGGGGTCTTCTTAGCTCCTACGAGCAGTACTTC. It is translated as CASSLRGLLSSYEQYF.

The chain is built from TRBV7-3 and TRBJ1-1; maybe TRBD1 (5 bases). Germline V gene data show CDR1 as SGHTA and CDR2 as FQGTGA. The CDR3 covers 15 residues. Trimming left V 2 bases short and J 5 bases short, with 15 bases between. The DNA of the CDR3 is TGTGCCAGCAGCTTATATGGAGGGGCGAATACTGAAGCTTTCTTT. Translated, it gives CASSLYGGANTEAFF.

The genes are TRBV7-9 and TRBJ1-4; 7 nucleotides line up with TRBD1. After removal of 3 bases from V and 4 bases from J, the junction contained 5 bases not matched to a gene. CDR1 SEHNR and CDR2 FQNEAQ come from the germline V gene (reference sequence). The CDR3 is 15 residues long. The CDR3 DNA follows: TGTGCCAGCAGCTTCGGGACAGTAAATAATGAAAAACTGTTTTTT. Translation: CASSFGTVNNEKLFF.

The rearrangement joins TRBV24-1 to TRBJ2-5, with 7 bases fitting TRBD1. Germline loops: CDR1 KGHDR, CDR2 SFDVKD. This CDR3 comprises 14 residues. V trimming: 6 bases; J trimming: 3 bases; junction bases outside the gene matches: 6. CDR3 loop: CATSPGQNKETQYF. The CDR3 DNA reads TGTGCCACCAGTCCGGGACAGAACAAAGAGACCCAGTACTTC.

J is TRBJ2-1 and V is TRBV2; 11 positions agree with TRBD2. V gave up 8 bases and J gave up 7 bases; unmatched junction bases: 7. Germline CDR1 reads SNHLY; CDR2 reads FYNNEI. CDR3 length: 14 amino acids. In DNA, the CDR3 is TGTGCCAGCCTAGGGCTAGCGGGGGGTAATGAGCAGTTCTTC. It yields the protein CASLGLAGGNEQFF.

The J gene is TRBJ1-4, the V gene TRBV19; maybe TRBD1 (5 bases). Trimming removed 5 bases at V and 9 bases at J, with 16 bases between. Germline CDR1 is LNHDA and CDR2 is SQIVND (reference sequence). The CDR3 length is 14 residues. CDR3 sequence (DNA): TGTGCCAGTAGTGGGCGCGGGGCAGGGAAAAAACTGTTTTTT. Its protein is CASSGRGAGKKLFF.

V is TRBV11-2 and J is TRBJ2-7; D gene ambiguous. The CDR3 spans 14 residues. Germline-derived CDR1 and CDR2 are SGHAT and FQNNGV. V was clipped by 0 bases and J by 2 bases, with 8 bases between them. CDR3 residues: CASSLDVAAYEQYF. The CDR3 DNA follows: TGTGCCAGCAGCTTAGATGTGGCGGCCTACGAGCAGTACTTC.

V gene TRBV19 combines with J gene TRBJ1-2; 8 bases line up with TRBD1. The trim removed 7 bases at V and 4 bases at J, leaving 11 bases unmatched. The germline gives CDR1 LNHDA, CDR2 SQIVND (reference sequence). The CDR3 loop spans 15 amino acids. The CDR3 DNA reads as TGTGCCAGTACCCTTCACAGGGGGTGTATCTATGGCTACACCTTC. Translation: CASTLHRGCIYGYTF.

V and J are TRBV7-3 and TRBJ2-5, with 8 bases identical to TRBD2. V lost 8 bases to trimming and J lost 4 bases; unmatched junction nucleotides: 30. This CDR3 is 21 amino acids long. Germline assignment: CDR1 SGHTA and CDR2 FQGTGA. The CDR3 nucleotides are TGTGCCAGCGAAATGAGAATTTGGGGACTAGATTTTACCCAAGCACGAGAGACCCAGTACTTC. Translating gives CASEMRIWGLDFTQARETQYF.

The CDR3 sequence is CASSLLPGQENTEAFF. As DNA, the CDR3 is TGCGCCAGCAGCTTGCTTCCTGGACAGGAGAACACTGAAGCTTTCTTT. The chain couples TRBV5-1 to TRBJ1-1, with 7 bases fitting TRBD1. Looked up from germline, CDR1 is SGHRS and CDR2 is YFSETQ. V trimming: 1 base; J trimming: 1 base; junction bases outside the gene matches: 7. The CDR3 spans 16 residues.

The V call is TRBV7-2, the J call TRBJ2-1, with TRBD2 matching over 7 bases. This CDR3 has 15 residues. J gave up 5 bases and V 1 base, and 5 bases lay outside the gene matches. The germline gives CDR1 SGHTA, CDR2 FQGNSA. This chain's CDR3 is CASSLVSRGDNEQFF. For the CDR3, the DNA is TGTGCCAGCAGCTTAGTGTCTCGGGGGGACAATGAGCAGTTCTTC.

The rearrangement joins TRBV10-3 to TRBJ2-6; 11 bases agree with TRBD1. The CDR3 spans 16 residues. V gave up 7 bases and J gave up 0 bases; unmatched junction bases: 2. Germline V gene data show CDR1 as ENHRY and CDR2 as SYGVKD. The CDR3 spells CAIKGQGGSGANVLTF. The CDR3 nucleotides are TGTGCCATCAAGGGACAGGGGGGCTCTGGGGCCAACGTCCTGACTTTC.

The genes are TRBV4-1 and TRBJ2-6; 8 bases map to TRBD2. The CDR3 is 17 amino acids. Germline V CDR1 and CDR2: MGHRA, YSYEKL. The junction had 4 bases not matched to a gene; V was cut back by 2 bases and J by 1 base. CDR3: CASSQSPGGSGANVLTF. The CDR3 DNA is TGCGCCAGCAGCCAATCCCCGGGAGGGTCTGGGGCCAACGTCCTGACTTTC.

The chain is built from TRBV28 and TRBJ1-6; a possible D gene is TRBD1 (6 bases). V was shortened by 3 bases and J by 6 bases, with 21 bases between the two germline ends. This CDR3 has 18 amino acids. Germline loops: CDR1 MDHEN, CDR2 SYDVKM. Here the CDR3 DNA reads TGTGCCAGCAGTTTCGGGGGGCTCAATCTTATTTCTAATTCACCCCTCCACTTT. Encoded protein: CASSFGGLNLISNSPLHF.

V and J are TRBV28 and TRBJ1-5; tentative D call: TRBD1 (5 bases). The V end lost 6 bases, the J end lost 2 bases, and 17 bases lay between the germline ends. Germline CDR1 MDHEN, CDR2 SYDVKM. The CDR3 totals 16 residues. CDR3 in DNA: TGTGCCAGCAGCCCAGATCAGGGTATCGGCAATCAGCCCCAGCATTTT. It translates to CASSPDQGIGNQPQHF.

The chain is built from TRBV5-1 and TRBJ1-1; TRBD1 agrees at 12 bases. The germline CDR1 and CDR2 sequences are SGHRS and YFSETQ. Trimming removed 3 bases from V and 0 bases from J; junction bases left unmatched: 6. This CDR3 has 17 amino acids. Here the CDR3 reads CASSWGQGAAMNTEAFF. CDR3 coding DNA: TGCGCCAGCAGCTGGGGACAGGGGGCGGCCATGAACACTGAAGCTTTCTTT. Together with reference TRBV5-1 and TRBJ1-1, the CDR3 gives the full variable domain: KAGVTQTPRYLIKTRGQQVTLSCSPISGHRSVSWYQQTPGQGLQFLFEYFSETQRNKGNFPGRFSGRQFSNSRSEMNVSTLELGDSALYLCASSWGQGAAMNTEAFFGQGTRLTVV.

This clone was seen a single time. V usage is TRBV5-8 and J usage is TRBJ2-4, with D unresolved. The CDR3 length is 16 residues. The germline V and J ends were trimmed by 0 bases and 0 bases, with 10 bases remaining between them. Germline V lookup: CDR1 SGHTS, CDR2 YDEGEE. CDR3 residues: CASSLVRRIAKNIQYF. The CDR3 DNA sequence: TGTGCCAGCAGCTTGGTTCGGAGAATAGCCAAAAACATTCAGTACTTC.

This clone has a handful of counts. The J gene is TRBJ2-1, the V gene TRBV2; 8 positions match TRBD2. The CDR3 covers 18 residues. Germline trimming cut 1 base from V and 5 bases from J; bases unmatched to any gene: 13. Germline V gene sequence: CDR1 SNHLY, CDR2 FYNNEI. In nucleotides, the CDR3 is TGTGCCAGCAGTGAAGTAGCGCTAGCGGGCACACCTCACAATGAGCAGTTCTTC. It yields the protein CASSEVALAGTPHNEQFF. Combining the CDR3 with reference TRBV2 and TRBJ2-1 gives the whole variable domain EPEVTQTPSHQVTQMGQEVILRCVPISNHLYFYWYRQILGQKVEFLVSFYNNEISEKSEIFDDQFSVERPDGSNFTLKIRSTKLEDSAMYFCASSEVALAGTPHNEQFFGPGTRLTVL.

This rearrangement joins TRBV6-4 to TRBJ1-1; D ambiguous. V dropped 5 bases and J dropped 1 base, with 8 bases sitting between them. The CDR3 runs to 13 residues. Germline assignment: CDR1 MRHNA and CDR2 SNTAGT. The CDR3 loop reads CASSKLANTEAFF. As DNA, the CDR3 is TGTGCCAGCAGTAAGCTTGCGAACACTGAAGCTTTCTTT.

V gene TRBV24-1 combines with J gene TRBJ2-1, with D maybe TRBD1 (5 bases). From germline, CDR1 is KGHDR and CDR2 SFDVKD. Trimming shortened V by 3 bases and J by 13 bases, and 15 bases separated the two germline ends. The CDR3 spans 13 residues. The CDR3 DNA reads TGTGCCACCAGTGATCCTACAGGCCGTTTACAGTTCTTC. Protein sequence: CATSDPTGRLQFF.